This section outlines one TCR beta chain sequence together with its context. This specimen comes from a study of blood T cell repertoires in COVID-19. Generated by immunoSEQ multiplex PCR, the TCRdb table keeps only in-frame clones and is missing some. The table includes some 85,000 clones, over 65% detected once. The sample taken for sequencing was peripheral blood. The clonotype was recovered from a human donor in a cohort sampled during active COVID-19.

DNA of the CDR3: TGCAGCGTTGCGGGACAGGGCTACGAGCAGTACTTC. It encodes CSVAGQGYEQYF. The chain links TRBV29-1 to TRBJ2-7, with 9 bases matching TRBD1. Germline CDR1 reads SQVTM; CDR2 reads ANQGSEA. The CDR3 loop spans 12 amino acids. V lost 4 bases and J lost 3; bases outside the gene matches: 1.